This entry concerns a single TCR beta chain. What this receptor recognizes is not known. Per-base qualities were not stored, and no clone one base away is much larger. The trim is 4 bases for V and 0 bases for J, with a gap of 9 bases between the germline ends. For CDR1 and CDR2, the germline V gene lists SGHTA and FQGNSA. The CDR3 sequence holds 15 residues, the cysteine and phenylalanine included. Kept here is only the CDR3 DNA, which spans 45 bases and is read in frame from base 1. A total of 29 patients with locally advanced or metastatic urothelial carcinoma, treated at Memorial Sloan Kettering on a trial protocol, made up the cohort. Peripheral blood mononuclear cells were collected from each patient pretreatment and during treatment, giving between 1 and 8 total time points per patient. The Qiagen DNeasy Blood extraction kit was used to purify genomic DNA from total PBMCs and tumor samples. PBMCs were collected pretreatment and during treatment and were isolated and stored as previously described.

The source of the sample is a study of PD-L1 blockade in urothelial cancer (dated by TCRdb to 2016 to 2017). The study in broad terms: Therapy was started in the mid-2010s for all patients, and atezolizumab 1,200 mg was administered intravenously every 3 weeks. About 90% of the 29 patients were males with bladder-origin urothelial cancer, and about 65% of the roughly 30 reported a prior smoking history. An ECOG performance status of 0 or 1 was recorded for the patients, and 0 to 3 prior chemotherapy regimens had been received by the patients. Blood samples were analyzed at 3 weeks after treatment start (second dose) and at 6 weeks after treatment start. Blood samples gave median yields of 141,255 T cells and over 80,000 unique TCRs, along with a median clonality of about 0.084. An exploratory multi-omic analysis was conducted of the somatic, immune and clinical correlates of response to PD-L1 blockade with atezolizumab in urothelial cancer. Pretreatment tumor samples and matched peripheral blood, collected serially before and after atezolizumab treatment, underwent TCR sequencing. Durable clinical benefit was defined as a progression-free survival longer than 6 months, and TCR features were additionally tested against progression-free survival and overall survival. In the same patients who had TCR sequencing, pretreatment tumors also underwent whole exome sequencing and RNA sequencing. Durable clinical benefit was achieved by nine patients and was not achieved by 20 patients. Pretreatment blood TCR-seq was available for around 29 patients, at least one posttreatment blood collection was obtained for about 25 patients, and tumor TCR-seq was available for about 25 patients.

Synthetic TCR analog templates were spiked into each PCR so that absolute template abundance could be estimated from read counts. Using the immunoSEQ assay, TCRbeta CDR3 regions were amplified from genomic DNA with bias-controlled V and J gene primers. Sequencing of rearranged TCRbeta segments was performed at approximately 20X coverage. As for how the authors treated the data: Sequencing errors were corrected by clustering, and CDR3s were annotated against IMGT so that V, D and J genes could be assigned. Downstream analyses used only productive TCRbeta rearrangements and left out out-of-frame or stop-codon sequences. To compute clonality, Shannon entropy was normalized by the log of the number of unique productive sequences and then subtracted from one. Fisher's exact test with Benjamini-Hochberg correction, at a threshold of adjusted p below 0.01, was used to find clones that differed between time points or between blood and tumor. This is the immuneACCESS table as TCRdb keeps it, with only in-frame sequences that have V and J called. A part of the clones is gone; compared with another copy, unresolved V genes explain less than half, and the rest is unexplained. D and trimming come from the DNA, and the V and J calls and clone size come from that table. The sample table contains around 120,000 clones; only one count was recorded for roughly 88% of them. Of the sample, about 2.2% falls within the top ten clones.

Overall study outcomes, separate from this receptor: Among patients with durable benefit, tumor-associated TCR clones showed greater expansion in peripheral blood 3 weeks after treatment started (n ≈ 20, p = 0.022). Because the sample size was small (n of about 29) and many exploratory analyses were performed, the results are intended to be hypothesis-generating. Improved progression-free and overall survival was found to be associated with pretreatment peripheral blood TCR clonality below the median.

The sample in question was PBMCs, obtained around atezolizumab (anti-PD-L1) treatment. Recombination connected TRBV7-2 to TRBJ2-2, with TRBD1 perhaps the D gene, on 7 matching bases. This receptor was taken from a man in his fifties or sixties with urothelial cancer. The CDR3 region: CASSSGGPNTGELFF. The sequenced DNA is TGTGCCAGCAGCTCAGGGGGGCCGAACACCGGGGAGCTGTTTTTT.